The T cell receptor (beta chain) described here comes from a study of Ad26.COV2.S vaccination and SARS-CoV-2 variants. TCRdb's table, derived via immunoSEQ multiplex PCR, lists solely in-frame clones and lacks some. The sample has roughly 450,000 clones, 75% to 95% seen once. Treatment here: some 20 received Ad26.COV2.S at low or high dose, single or two shots; five or six received placebo; per-sample allocation not given. After the first vaccine or placebo injection, samples were drawn on day 63. The germline V gene encodes CDR1 MNHEY and CDR2 SVGEGT. CDR3 length equals 12 residues. V was trimmed by 4 bases and J by 7 bases, leaving 11 bases between them.

This TCR was recovered from a person aged 18-65 years who received the Ad26.COV2.S COVID-19 vaccine or a placebo. V and J are TRBV6-2 or TRBV6-3 and TRBJ2-7; D possibly corresponds to TRBD1 (6 bases). Specimen: peripheral blood, collected in a trial of Ad26.COV2.S vaccine versus placebo. The CDR3 loop is CASSSTGQEQYF. The CDR3 DNA reads TGTGCCAGCAGTTCGACAGGCCAAGAGCAGTACTTC.